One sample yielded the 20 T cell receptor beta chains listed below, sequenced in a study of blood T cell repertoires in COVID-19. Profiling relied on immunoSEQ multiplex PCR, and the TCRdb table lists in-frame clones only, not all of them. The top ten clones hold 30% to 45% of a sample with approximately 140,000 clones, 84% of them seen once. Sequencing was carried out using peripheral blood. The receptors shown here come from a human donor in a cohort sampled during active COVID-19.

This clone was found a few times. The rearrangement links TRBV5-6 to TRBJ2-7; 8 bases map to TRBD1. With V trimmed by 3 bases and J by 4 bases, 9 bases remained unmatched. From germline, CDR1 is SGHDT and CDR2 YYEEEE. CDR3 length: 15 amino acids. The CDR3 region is CASSSIAGGRYEQYF. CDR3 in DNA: TGTGCCAGCAGCTCTATAGCAGGGGGCCGGTACGAGCAGTACTTC.

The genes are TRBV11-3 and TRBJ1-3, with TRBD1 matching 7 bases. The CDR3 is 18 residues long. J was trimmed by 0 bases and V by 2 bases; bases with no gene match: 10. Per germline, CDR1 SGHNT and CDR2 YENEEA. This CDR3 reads CASSLSPLTGNSGNTIYF. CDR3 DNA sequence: TGTGCCAGCAGCTTATCCCCATTGACAGGGAACTCTGGAAACACCATATATTTT.

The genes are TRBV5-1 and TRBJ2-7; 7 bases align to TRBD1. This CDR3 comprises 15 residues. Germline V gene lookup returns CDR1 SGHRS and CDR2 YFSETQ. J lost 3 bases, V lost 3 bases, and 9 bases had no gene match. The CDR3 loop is CASSWGGNRGYEQYF. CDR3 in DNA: TGCGCCAGCAGCTGGGGTGGGAACAGGGGCTACGAGCAGTACTTC.

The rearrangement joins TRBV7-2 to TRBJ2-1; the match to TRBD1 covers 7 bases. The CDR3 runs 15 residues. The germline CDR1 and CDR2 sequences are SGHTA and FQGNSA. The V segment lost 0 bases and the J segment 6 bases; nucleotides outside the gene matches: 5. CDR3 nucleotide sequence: TGTGCCAGCAGCTTAGCAGGGGGCCAAGGCAATGAGCAGTTCTTC. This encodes CASSLAGGQGNEQFF.

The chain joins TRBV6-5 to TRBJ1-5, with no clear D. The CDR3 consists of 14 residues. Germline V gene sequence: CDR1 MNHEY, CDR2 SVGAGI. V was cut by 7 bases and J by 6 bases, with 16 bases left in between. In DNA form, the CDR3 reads TGTGCCAGCACCTATACACCCGGGAGTCAGCCCCAGCATTTT. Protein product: CASTYTPGSQPQHF.

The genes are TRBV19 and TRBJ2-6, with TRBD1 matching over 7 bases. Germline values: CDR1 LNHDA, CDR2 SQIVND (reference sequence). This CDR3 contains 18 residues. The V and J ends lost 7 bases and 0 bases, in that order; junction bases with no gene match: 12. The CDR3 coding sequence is TGTGCCAGTACCTTACCCCGGGACAGAGCCTCTGGGGCCAACGTCCTGACTTTC. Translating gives CASTLPRDRASGANVLTF.

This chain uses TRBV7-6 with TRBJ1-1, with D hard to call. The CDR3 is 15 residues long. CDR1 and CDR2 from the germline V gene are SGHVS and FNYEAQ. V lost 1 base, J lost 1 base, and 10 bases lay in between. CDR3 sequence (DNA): TGTGCCAGCAGCTTAGGCAGTCAATCGAACACTGAAGCTTTCTTT. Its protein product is CASSLGSQSNTEAFF.

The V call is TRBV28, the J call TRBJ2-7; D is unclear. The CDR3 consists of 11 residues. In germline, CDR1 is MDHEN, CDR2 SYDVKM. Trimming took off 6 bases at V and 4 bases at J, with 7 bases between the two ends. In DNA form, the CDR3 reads TGTGCCAGCAGCTCACAGTACGAGCAGTACTTC. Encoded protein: CASSSQYEQYF. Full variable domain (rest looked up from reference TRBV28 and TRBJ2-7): DVKVTQSSRYLVKRTGEKVFLECVQDMDHENMFWYRQDPGLGLRLIYFSYDVKMKEKGDIPEGYSVSREKKERFSLILESASTNQTSMYLCASSSQYEQYFGPGTRLTVT.

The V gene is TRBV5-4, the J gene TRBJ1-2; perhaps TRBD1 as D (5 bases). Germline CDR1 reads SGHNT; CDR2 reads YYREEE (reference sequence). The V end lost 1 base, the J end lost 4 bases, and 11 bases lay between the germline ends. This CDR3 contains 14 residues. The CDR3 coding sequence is TGTGCCAGCAGCTTGTCAGGGACTGGCTATGGCTACACCTTC. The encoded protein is CASSLSGTGYGYTF. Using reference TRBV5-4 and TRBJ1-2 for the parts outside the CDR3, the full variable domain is ETGVTQSPTHLIKTRGQQVTLRCSSQSGHNTVSWYQQALGQGPQFIFQYYREEENGRGNFPPRFSGLQFPNYSSELNVNALELDDSALYLCASSLSGTGYGYTFGSGTRLTVV.

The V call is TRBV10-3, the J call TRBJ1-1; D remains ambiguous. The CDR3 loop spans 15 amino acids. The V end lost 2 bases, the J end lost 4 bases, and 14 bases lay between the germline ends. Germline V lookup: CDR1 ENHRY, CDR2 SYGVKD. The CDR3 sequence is CAISEARLEGTEAFF. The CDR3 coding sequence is TGTGCCATCAGTGAGGCTCGCCTGGAGGGCACTGAAGCTTTCTTT.

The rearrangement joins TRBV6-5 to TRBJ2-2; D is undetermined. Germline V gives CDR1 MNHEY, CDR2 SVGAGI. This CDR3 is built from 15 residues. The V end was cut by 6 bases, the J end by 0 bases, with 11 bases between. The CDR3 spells CASRRKSANTGELFF. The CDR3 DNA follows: TGTGCCAGCAGGCGGAAGAGTGCGAACACCGGGGAGCTGTTTTTT.

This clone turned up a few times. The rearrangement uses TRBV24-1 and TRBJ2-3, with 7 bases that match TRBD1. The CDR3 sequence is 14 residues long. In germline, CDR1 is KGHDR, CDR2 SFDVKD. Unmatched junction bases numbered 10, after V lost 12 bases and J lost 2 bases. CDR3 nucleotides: TGTGCCGTCTCGCCAGGGGGAGACACAGATACGCAGTATTTT. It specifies CAVSPGGDTDTQYF.

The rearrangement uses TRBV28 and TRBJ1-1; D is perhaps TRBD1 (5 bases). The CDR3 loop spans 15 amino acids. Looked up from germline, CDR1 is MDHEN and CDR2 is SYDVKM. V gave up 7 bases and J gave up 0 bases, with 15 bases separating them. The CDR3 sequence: CASIQGGIVNTEAFF. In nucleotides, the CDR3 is TGTGCCAGCATCCAGGGCGGGATAGTGAACACTGAAGCTTTCTTT.

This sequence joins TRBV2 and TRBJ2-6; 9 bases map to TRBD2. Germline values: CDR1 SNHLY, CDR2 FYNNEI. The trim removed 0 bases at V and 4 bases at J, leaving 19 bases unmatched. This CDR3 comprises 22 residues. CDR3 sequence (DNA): TGTGCCAGCAGTGAAGCCCGAGGGTTCAGCGGGGGGCCCCAGGCGGGGGCCAACGTCCTGACTTTC. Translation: CASSEARGFSGGPQAGANVLTF.

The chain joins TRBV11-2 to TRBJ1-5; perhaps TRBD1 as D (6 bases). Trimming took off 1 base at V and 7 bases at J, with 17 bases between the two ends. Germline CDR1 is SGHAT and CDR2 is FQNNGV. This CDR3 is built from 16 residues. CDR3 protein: CASSLGPGRGAQPQHF. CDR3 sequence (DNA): TGTGCCAGCAGCTTAGGCCCGGGCAGGGGAGCCCAGCCCCAGCATTTT.

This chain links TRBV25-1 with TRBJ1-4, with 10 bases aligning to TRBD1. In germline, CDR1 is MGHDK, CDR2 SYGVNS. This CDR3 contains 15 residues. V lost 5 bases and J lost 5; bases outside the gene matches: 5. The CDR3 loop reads CASSPGQGWNEKLFF. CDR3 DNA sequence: TGTGCCAGCAGTCCGGGACAGGGGTGGAATGAAAAACTGTTTTTT. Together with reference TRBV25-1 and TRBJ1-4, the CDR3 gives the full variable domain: EADIYQTPRYLVIGTGKKITLECSQTMGHDKMYWYQQDPGMELHLIHYSYGVNSTEKGDLSSESTVSRIRTEHFPLTLESARPSHTSQYLCASSPGQGWNEKLFFGSGTQLSVL.

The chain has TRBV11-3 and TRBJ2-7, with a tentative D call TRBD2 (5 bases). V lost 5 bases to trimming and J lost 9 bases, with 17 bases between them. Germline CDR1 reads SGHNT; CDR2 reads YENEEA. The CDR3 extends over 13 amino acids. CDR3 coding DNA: TGTGCCAGCAGCCCGGGGTATATCGACGGGCAGTACTTC. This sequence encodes CASSPGYIDGQYF.

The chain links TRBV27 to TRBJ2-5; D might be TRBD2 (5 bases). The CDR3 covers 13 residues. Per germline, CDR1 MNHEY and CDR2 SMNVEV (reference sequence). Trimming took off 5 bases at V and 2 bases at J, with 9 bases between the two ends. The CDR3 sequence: CASSPSGQETQYF. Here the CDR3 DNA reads TGTGCCAGCAGTCCCTCGGGGCAAGAGACCCAGTACTTC.

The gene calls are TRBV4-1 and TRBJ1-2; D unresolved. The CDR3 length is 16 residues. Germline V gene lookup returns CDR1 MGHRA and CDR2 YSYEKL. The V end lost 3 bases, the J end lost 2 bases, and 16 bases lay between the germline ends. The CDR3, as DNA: TGCGCCAGCAGCCACCCCTATGGAGGCGGAAACTATGGCTACACCTTC. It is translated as CASSHPYGGGNYGYTF.

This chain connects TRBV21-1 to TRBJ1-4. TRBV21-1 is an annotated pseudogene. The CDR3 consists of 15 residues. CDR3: CASSPPRGPNEKLFF. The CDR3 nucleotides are TGTGCCAGCAGCCCCCCGCGGGGACCTAATGAAAAACTGTTTTTT.